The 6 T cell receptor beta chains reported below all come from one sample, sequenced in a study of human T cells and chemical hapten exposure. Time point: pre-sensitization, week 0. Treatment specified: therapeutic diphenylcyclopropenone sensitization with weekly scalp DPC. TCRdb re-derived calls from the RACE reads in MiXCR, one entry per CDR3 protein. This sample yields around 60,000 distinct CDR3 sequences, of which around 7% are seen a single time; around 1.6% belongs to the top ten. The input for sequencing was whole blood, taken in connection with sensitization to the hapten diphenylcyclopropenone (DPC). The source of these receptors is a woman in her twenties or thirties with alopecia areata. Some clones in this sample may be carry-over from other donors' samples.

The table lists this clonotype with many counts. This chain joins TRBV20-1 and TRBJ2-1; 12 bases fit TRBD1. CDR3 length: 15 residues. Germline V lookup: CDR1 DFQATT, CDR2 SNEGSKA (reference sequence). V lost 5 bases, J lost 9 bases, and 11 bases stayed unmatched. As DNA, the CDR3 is TGCAGTGCTGGGGGGCCGGGACAGGGGGCGGGTGAGCAGTTCTTC. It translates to CSAGGPGQGAGEQFF.

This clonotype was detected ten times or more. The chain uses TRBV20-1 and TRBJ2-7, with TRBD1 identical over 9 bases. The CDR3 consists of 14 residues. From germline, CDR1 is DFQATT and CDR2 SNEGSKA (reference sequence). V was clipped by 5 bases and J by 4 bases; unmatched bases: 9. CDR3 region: CSAPRDGQGYEQYF. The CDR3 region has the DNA TGCAGTGCTCCCCGTGATGGACAGGGGTACGAGCAGTACTTC.

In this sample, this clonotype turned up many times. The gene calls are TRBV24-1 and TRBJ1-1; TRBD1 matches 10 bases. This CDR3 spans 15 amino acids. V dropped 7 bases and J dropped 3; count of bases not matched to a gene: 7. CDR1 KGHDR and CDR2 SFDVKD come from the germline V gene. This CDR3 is CATRQTGGDDTEAFF. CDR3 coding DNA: TGTGCCACCAGACAGACAGGGGGCGACGACACTGAAGCTTTCTTT.

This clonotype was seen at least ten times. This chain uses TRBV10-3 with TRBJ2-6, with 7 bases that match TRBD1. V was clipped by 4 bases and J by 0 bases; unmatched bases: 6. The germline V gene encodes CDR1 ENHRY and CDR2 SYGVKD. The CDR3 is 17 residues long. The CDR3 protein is CAISGGQPSSGANVLTF. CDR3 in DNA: TGTGCCATCAGTGGGGGACAGCCGAGCTCTGGGGCCAACGTCCTGACTTTC.

CDR3 residues: CASSTTGQNTGELFF. DNA of the CDR3: TGCGCCAGCAGCACAACGGGACAGAACACCGGGGAGCTGTTTTTT. The rearrangement links TRBV5-1 to TRBJ2-2; D is perhaps TRBD1 (6 bases). The ends were cut back, 4 bases at V and 1 base at J, with 11 bases in the middle. The germline V gene encodes CDR1 SGHRS and CDR2 YFSETQ. The CDR3 contains 15 residues.

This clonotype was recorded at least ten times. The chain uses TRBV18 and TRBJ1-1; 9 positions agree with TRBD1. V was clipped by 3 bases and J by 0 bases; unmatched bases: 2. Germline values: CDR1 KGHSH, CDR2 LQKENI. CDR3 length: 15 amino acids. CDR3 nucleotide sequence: TGTGCCAGCTCACCGGACAGGGGTCTGAACACTGAAGCTTTCTTT. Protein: CASSPDRGLNTEAFF.